The source of this T cell receptor beta chain is a study of blood T cell repertoires in COVID-19. Generated by immunoSEQ multiplex PCR, the TCRdb table keeps only in-frame clones and is missing some. The data show more than 350,000 clones, with around 92% seen just once and about 2.9% held by the top ten. With respect to this clone: Other DNA sequences in this sample translate to the same CDR3.

The receptor was derived from a woman aged 30 to 39 with COVID-19, enrolled during active disease. Material for sequencing was peripheral blood.

The CDR3 nucleotides are TGTGCCATCAGTGAAGCGACAGGGAATCAGCCCCAGCATTTT. It encodes CAISEATGNQPQHF. This chain links TRBV10-3 with TRBJ1-5, with 7 bases fitting TRBD1. The CDR3 extends over 14 amino acids. Germline V CDR1 and CDR2: ENHRY, SYGVKD. V shed 3 bases and J 4 bases; nucleotides not matched to a gene: 3.